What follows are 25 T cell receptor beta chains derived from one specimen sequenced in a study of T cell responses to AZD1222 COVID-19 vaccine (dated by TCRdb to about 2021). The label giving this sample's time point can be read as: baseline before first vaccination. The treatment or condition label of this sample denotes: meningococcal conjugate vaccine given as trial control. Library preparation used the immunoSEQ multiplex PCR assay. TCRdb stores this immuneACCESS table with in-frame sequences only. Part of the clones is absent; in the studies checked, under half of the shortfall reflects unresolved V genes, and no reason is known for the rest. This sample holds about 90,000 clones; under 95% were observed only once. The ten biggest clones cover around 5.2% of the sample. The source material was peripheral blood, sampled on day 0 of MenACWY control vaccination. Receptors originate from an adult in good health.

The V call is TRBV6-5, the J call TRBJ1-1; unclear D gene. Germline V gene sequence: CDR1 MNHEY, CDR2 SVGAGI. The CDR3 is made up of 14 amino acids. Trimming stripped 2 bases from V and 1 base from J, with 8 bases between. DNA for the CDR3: TGTGCCAGCAGTTACCTCCGGGAGAACACTGAAGCTTTCTTT. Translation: CASSYLRENTEAFF.

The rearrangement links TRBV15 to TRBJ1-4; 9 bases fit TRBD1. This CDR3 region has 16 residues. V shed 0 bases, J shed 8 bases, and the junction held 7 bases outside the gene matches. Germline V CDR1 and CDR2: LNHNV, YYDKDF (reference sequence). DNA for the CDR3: TGTGCCACCAGCAGAGATAGGAGACAGGGGGGCGAAAAACTGTTTTTT. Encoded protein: CATSRDRRQGGEKLFF.

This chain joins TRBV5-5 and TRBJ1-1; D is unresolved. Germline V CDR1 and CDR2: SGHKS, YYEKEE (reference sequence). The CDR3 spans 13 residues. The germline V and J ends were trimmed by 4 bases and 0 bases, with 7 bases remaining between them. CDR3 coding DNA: TGTGCCAGCAGCGCCGGTTTGAACACTGAAGCTTTCTTT. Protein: CASSAGLNTEAFF.

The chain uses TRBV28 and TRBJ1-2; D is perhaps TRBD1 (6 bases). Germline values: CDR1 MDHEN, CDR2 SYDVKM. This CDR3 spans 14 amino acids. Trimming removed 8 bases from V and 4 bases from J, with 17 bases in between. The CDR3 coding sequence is TGTGCCAGCGTGCGGGGGCGAGATCCCTATGGCTACACCTTC. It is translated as CASVRGRDPYGYTF.

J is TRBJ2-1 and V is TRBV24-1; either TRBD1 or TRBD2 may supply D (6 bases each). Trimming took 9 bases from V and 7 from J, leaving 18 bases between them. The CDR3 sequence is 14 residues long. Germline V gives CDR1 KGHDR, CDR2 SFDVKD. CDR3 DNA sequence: TGTGCCACCGCTGTCGGGGGCGCGATGAATGAGCAGTTCTTC. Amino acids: CATAVGGAMNEQFF.

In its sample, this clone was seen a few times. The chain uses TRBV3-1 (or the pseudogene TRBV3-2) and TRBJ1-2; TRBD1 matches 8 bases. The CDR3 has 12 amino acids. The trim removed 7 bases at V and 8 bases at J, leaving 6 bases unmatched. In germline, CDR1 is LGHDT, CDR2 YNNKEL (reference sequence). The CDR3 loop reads CASTGQGEGYTF. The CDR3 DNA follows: TGTGCCAGCACCGGACAGGGTGAAGGCTACACCTTC.

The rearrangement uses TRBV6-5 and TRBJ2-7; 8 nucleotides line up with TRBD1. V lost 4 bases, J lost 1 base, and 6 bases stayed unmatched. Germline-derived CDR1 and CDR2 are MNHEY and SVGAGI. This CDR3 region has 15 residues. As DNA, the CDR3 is TGTGCCAGCAGTTCTCGACAGGGGTTTTCCTACGAGCAGTACTTC. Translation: CASSSRQGFSYEQYF.

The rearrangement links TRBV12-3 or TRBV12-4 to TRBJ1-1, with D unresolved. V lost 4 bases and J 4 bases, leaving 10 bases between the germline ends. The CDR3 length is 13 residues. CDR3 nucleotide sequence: TGTGCCAGCAGTTCGAAGGTATCCACTGAAGCTTTCTTT. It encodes CASSSKVSTEAFF.

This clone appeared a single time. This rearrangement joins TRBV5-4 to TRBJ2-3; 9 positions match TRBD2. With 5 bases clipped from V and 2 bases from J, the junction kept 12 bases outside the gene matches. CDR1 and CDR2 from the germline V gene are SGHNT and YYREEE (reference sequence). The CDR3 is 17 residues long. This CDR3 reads CASRSVGSGRYTDTQYF. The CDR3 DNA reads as TGTGCCAGCAGATCGGTCGGTAGCGGGAGATACACAGATACGCAGTATTTT.

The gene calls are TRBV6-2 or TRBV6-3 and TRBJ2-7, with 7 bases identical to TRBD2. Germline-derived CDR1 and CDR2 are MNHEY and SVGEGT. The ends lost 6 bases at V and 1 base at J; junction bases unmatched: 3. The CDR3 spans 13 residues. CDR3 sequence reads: CASSGGLSYEQYF. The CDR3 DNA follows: TGTGCCAGCAGCGGGGGGTTGTCCTACGAGCAGTACTTC.

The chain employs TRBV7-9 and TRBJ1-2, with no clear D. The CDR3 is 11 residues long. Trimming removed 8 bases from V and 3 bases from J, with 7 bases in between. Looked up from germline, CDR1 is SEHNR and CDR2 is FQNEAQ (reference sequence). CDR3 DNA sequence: TGTGCCAGCGGTACCCACTATGGCTACACCTTC. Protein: CASGTHYGYTF.

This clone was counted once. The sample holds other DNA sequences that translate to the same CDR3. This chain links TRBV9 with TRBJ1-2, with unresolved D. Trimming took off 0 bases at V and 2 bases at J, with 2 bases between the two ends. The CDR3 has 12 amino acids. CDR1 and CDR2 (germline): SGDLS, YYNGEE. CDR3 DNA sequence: TGTGCCAGCAGCGTAGACAACTATGGCTACACCTTC. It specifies CASSVDNYGYTF.

Here the CDR3 reads CASSLRGGYEQYF. Here the CDR3 DNA reads TGTGCCAGCTCCCTTCGGGGGGGCTACGAGCAGTACTTC. The V call is TRBV6-4, the J call TRBJ2-7; 8 nucleotides agree with TRBD2. CDR1 is MRHNA and CDR2 is SNTAGT in the germline V gene. CDR3 length: 13 amino acids. Trimming at V came to 8 bases and at J to 3 bases, leaving 6 bases not matched to a gene.

CDR3 residues: CAKRTGDNGNTIYF. The CDR3 region has the DNA TGTGCCAAGAGGACAGGGGATAATGGAAACACCATATATTTT. The V call is TRBV19, the J call TRBJ1-3, with 9 bases that match TRBD1. The CDR3 is 14 residues long. V lost 10 bases and J lost 3; bases outside the gene matches: 7. CDR1 and CDR2 (germline): LNHDA, SQIVND (reference sequence). Combining the CDR3 with reference TRBV19 and TRBJ1-3 gives the whole variable domain DGGITQSPKYLFRKEGQNVTLSCEQNLNHDAMYWYRQDPGQGLRLIYYSQIVNDFQKGDIAEGYSVSREKKESFPLTVTSAQKNPTAFYLCAKRTGDNGNTIYFGEGSWLTVV.

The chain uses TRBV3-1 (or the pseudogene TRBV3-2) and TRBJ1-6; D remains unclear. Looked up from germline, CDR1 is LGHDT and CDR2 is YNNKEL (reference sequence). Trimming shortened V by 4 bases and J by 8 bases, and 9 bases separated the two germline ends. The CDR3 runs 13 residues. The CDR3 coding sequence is TGTGCCAGCAGCCCGAGTATCGATTCACCCCTCCACTTT. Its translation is CASSPSIDSPLHF.

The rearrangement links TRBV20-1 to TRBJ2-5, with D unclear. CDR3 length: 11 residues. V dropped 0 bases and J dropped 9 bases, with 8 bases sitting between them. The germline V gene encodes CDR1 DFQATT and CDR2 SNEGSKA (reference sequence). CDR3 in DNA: TGCAGTGCTAGAGATAGGTGGGCCCAGTACTTC. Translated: CSARDRWAQYF.

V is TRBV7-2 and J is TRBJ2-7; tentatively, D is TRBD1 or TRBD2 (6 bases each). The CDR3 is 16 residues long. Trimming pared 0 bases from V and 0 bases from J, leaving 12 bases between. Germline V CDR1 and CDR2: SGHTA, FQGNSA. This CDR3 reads CASSLAGGGSSYEQYF. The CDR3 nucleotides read TGTGCCAGCAGCTTAGCCGGGGGCGGAAGCTCCTACGAGCAGTACTTC. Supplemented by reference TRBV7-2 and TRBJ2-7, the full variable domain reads GAGVSQSPSNKVTEKGKDVELRCDPISGHTALYWYRQSLGQGLEFLIYFQGNSAPDKSGLPSDRFSAERTGGSVSTLTIQRTQQEDSAVYLCASSLAGGGSSYEQYFGPGTRLTVT.

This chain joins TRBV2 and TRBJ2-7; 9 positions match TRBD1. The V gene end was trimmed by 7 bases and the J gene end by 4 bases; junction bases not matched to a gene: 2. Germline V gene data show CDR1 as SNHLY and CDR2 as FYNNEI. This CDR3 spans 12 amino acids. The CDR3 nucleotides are TGTGCCAGCACCGGGACAGGGTACGAGCAGTACTTC. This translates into CASTGTGYEQYF.

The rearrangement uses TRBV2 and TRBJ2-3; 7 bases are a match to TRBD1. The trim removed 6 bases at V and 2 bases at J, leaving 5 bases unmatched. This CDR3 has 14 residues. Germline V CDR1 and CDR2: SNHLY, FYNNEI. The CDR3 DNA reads TGTGCCAGCAGGACAGGGATTTCCACAGATACGCAGTATTTT. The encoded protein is CASRTGISTDTQYF.

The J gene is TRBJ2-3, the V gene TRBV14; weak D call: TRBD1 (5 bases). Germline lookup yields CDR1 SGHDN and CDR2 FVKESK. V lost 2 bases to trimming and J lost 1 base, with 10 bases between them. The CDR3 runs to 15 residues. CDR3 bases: TGTGCCAGCAGCCAACCAGGGATCCGCACAGATACGCAGTATTTT. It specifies CASSQPGIRTDTQYF. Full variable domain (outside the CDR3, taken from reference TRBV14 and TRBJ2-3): EAGVTQFPSHSVIEKGQTVTLRCDPISGHDNLYWYRRVMGKEIKFLLHFVKESKQDESGMPNNRFLAERTGGTYSTLKVQPAELEDSGVYFCASSQPGIRTDTQYFGPGTRLTVL.

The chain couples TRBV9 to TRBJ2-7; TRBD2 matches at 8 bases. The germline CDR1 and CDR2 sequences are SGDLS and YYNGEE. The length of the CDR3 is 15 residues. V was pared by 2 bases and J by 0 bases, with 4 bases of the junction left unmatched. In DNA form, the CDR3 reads TGTGCCAGCAGCGTGCGGGAGGACAGCTCCTACGAGCAGTACTTC. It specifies CASSVREDSSYEQYF.

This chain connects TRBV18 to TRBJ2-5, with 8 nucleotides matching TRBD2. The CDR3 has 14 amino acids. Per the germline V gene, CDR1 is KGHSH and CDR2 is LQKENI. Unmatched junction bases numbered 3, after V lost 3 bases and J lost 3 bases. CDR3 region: CASSPPGLEETQYF. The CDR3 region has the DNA TGTGCCAGCTCACCGCCGGGACTAGAAGAGACCCAGTACTTC.

This chain's CDR3 is CASSYSRAANYGYTF. DNA for the CDR3: TGTGCCAGCAGTTACTCCAGGGCAGCTAACTATGGCTACACCTTC. The V call is TRBV6-5, the J call TRBJ1-2, with D perhaps matching TRBD1 (5 bases). Germline V gene sequence: CDR1 MNHEY, CDR2 SVGAGI. This CDR3 region has 15 residues. V lost 0 bases to trimming and J lost 0 bases, with 8 bases between them.

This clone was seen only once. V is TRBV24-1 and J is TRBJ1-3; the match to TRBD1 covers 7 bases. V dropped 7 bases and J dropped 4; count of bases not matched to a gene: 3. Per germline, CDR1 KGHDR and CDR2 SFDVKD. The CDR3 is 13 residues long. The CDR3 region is CATSSTGGNTIYF. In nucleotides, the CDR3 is TGTGCCACCAGCTCGACAGGGGGAAACACCATATATTTT.

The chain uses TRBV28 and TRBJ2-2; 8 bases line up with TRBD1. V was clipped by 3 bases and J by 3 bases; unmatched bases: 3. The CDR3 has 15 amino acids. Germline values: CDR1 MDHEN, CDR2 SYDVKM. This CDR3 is CASSFQDRDTGELFF. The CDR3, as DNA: TGTGCCAGCAGTTTTCAGGACAGGGACACCGGGGAGCTGTTTTTT.